The 10 T cell receptor beta chains below were found in one sample sequenced in a study of T cell responses to AZD1222 COVID-19 vaccine. Using immunoSEQ multiplex PCR, the repertoire was profiled, and TCRdb retains in-frame clones only, with some absent. The sample carries about 150,000 clones, about nine tenths recorded once. Sequenced here: peripheral blood, sampled on day 0 of AZD1222 vaccination. These receptors were taken from an adult in good health.

The rearrangement links TRBV4-3 to TRBJ2-2; TRBD1 matches at 9 bases. Germline V gives CDR1 LGHNA, CDR2 YSLEER. CDR3 length: 16 residues. The V segment lost 0 bases and the J segment 7 bases; nucleotides outside the gene matches: 6. The CDR3 nucleotides are TGCGCCAGCAGCCAAGATCTGGGACAGGGCGGCGGGGAGCTGTTTTTT. It yields the protein CASSQDLGQGGGELFF.

This clone was counted once. Written as DNA, the CDR3 is TGTGCCAGCAGTTTATTGGGGGATGGCAATGAAAAACTGTTTTTT. This sequence encodes CASSLLGDGNEKLFF. The V and J genes are TRBV28 and TRBJ1-4, with D possibly TRBD1 on 5 matching bases. The germline V gene encodes CDR1 MDHEN and CDR2 SYDVKM. V lost 1 base, J lost 5 bases, and 11 bases lay in between. This CDR3 region has 15 residues.

This rearrangement joins TRBV28 to TRBJ1-2; TRBD1 aligns across 7 bases. Trimming removed 5 bases from V and 6 bases from J; junction bases left unmatched: 6. Germline loops: CDR1 MDHEN, CDR2 SYDVKM. This CDR3 has 13 residues. Written as DNA, the CDR3 is TGTGCCAGCAGTCGAACAGGGGTCAATGGCTACACCTTC. It is translated as CASSRTGVNGYTF.

This clone was seen a few times. The chain is built from TRBV7-7 and TRBJ2-5, with D tentatively TRBD1 (6 bases). Per germline, CDR1 SSHAT and CDR2 FNYEAQ (reference sequence). CDR3 length: 15 amino acids. V was shortened by 5 bases and J by 1 base, with 14 bases between the two germline ends. The CDR3 DNA reads TGTGCCAGCAGCCAACTACAGGGCGCCCAAGAGACCCAGTACTTC. Amino acid sequence: CASSQLQGAQETQYF.

The V gene is TRBV4-1, the J gene TRBJ2-3; D is unresolved. This CDR3 region has 12 residues. V was clipped by 5 bases and J by 4 bases, with 7 bases between them. The germline V gene encodes CDR1 MGHRA and CDR2 YSYEKL. The CDR3 is CASSSTADTQYF. The CDR3 coding sequence is TGCGCCAGCAGCTCCACGGCAGATACGCAGTATTTT.

This chain joins TRBV7-3 and TRBJ1-1, with D possibly matching TRBD1 (6 bases). Germline CDR1 and CDR2: SGHTA and FQGTGA. V lost 2 bases and J 2 bases, leaving 9 bases between the germline ends. CDR3 length: 14 residues. CDR3 protein: CASSLETGNTEAFF. The CDR3 nucleotides are TGTGCCAGCAGCTTAGAGACAGGTAACACTGAAGCTTTCTTT.

DNA of the CDR3: TGTGCCAGCAGTGTTGTAGGGATCCAGTACTTC. Amino acids: CASSVVGIQYF. This chain links TRBV12-3 or TRBV12-4 with TRBJ2-5; no clear D gene. This CDR3 comprises 11 residues. Between the trimmed V and J ends, which lost 5 bases and 10 bases, there was a span of 11 bases.

V is TRBV6-2 or TRBV6-3 and J is TRBJ2-3; D possibly uses TRBD1 or TRBD2 (5 bases each). The germline V and J ends were trimmed by 5 bases and 0 bases, with 15 bases remaining between them. Looked up from germline, CDR1 is MNHEY and CDR2 is SVGEGT. There are 16 residues in the CDR3. The CDR3 nucleotides read TGTGCCAGCAGTGACCGAGGGGAAACTAGCACAGATACGCAGTATTTT. This sequence encodes CASSDRGETSTDTQYF.

The rearrangement joins TRBV7-2 to TRBJ1-6; D unclear. Germline assignment: CDR1 SGHTA and CDR2 FQGNSA. V lost 1 base and J lost 12, with 16 bases in between. CDR3 length: 15 residues. The CDR3 bases are TGTGCCAGCAGCTTAGGCTCCGGAACTCCCCTACCCCTCCACTTT. This sequence encodes CASSLGSGTPLPLHF.

The gene calls are TRBV9 and TRBJ1-3; D is undetermined. V was clipped by 0 bases and J by 1 base, with 5 bases between them. This CDR3 has 14 amino acids. The V gene's germline CDR1 is SGDLS and CDR2 YYNGEE. CDR3 bases: TGTGCCAGCAGCGTAGATCCGTCTGGAAACACCATATATTTT. As protein: CASSVDPSGNTIYF.